These 3 T cell receptor beta chains came from one sample sequenced in a study of shared clonotypes between healthy human individuals. Clones were sequenced by immunoSEQ multiplex PCR, and TCRdb holds only the in-frame ones, with some missing. In the table there are roughly 1 million clones, approximately 80% of which are singletons. Sequencing input: memory CD4+ T cells from PBMCs. Subset here: CD45RA-negative fraction. These receptors came from a man aged 18-30 years in good health. Some clones in this sample may be carry-over from other donors' samples.

DNA for the CDR3: TGTGCCAGCAGCGTAGGGGGAGAAATCAAAAATAACTATGGCTACACCTTC. Its translation: CASSVGGEIKNNYGYTF. This chain links TRBV9 with TRBJ1-2; D gene ambiguous. The CDR3 runs 17 residues. Deletions cut 0 bases from V and 1 base from J, with 16 bases between. CDR1 and CDR2 (germline): SGDLS, YYNGEE.

The CDR3 region is CASSQIPAKKLFF. CDR3 nucleotides: TGCGCCAGCAGCCAAATACCCGCGAAAAAACTGTTTTTT. This chain uses TRBV4-3 with TRBJ1-4; D gene unclear. Trimming left V 2 bases short and J 9 bases short, with 10 bases between. The germline gives CDR1 LGHNA, CDR2 YSLEER. The CDR3 is 13 residues long.

This clone showed up just a few times. The rearrangement joins TRBV27 to TRBJ2-3; tentative D call: TRBD2 (6 bases). Trimming shortened V by 1 base and J by 9 bases, and 8 bases separated the two germline ends. This CDR3 has 12 amino acids. Germline V gene lookup returns CDR1 MNHEY and CDR2 SMNVEV (reference sequence). Written as DNA, the CDR3 is TGTGCCAGCAGTTTATTCCGGGGGACGCAGTATTTT. Translation: CASSLFRGTQYF.